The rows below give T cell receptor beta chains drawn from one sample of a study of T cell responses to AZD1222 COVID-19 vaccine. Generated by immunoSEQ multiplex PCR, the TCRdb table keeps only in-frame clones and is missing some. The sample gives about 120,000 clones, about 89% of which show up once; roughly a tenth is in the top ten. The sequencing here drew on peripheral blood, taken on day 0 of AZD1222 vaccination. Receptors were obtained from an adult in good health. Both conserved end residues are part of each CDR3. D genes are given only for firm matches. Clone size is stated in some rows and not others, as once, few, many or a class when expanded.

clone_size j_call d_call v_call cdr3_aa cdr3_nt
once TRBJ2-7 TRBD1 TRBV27 CASSLLTGTGTYEQYF TGTGCCAGCAGTTTATTAACCGGGACAGGCACCTACGAGCAGTACTTC
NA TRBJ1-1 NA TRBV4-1 CASSPPERNTEAFF TGCGCCAGCAGCCCGCCGGAGCGGAACACTGAAGCTTTCTTT
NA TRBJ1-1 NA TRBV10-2 CASSDLGTEAFF TGCGCCAGCAGTGATTTGGGCACTGAAGCTTTCTTT
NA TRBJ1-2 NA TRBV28 CASSLEGPYGYTF TGTGCCAGCAGTTTAGAGGGGCCTTATGGCTACACCTTC
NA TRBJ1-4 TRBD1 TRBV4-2 CASSLTRTGVEKLFF TGTGCCAGCAGCCTCACACGGACAGGGGTGGAAAAACTGTTTTTT
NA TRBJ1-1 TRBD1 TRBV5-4 CASSGPGQGGRPNTEAFF TGTGCCAGCAGCGGACCGGGACAGGGAGGGAGACCGAACACTGAAGCTTTCTTT
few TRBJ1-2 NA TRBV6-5 CASSYSVYTF TGTGCCAGCAGTTACTCAGTCTACACCTTC
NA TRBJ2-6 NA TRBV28 CASSLPEGAGANVLTF TGTGCCAGCAGTTTGCCCGAAGGGGCAGGGGCCAACGTCCTGACTTTC
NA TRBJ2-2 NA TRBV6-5 CASSSQGLNTGELFF TGTGCCAGCAGTTCACAAGGACTCAACACCGGGGAGCTGTTTTTT
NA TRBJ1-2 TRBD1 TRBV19 CASSRDRKPNYGYTF TGTGCCAGTAGTAGGGACAGGAAACCTAACTATGGCTACACCTTC
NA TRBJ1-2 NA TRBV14 CASSQVPGVGYTF TGTGCCAGCAGCCAAGTGCCAGGGGTTGGCTACACCTTC
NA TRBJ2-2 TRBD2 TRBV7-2 CASSSEGLAGGTGELFF TGTGCCAGCAGTTCCGAGGGACTAGCGGGAGGCACCGGGGAGCTGTTTTTT
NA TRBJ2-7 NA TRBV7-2 CASSLVPGIYEQYF TGTGCCAGCAGCTTAGTGCCAGGAATCTACGAGCAGTACTTC